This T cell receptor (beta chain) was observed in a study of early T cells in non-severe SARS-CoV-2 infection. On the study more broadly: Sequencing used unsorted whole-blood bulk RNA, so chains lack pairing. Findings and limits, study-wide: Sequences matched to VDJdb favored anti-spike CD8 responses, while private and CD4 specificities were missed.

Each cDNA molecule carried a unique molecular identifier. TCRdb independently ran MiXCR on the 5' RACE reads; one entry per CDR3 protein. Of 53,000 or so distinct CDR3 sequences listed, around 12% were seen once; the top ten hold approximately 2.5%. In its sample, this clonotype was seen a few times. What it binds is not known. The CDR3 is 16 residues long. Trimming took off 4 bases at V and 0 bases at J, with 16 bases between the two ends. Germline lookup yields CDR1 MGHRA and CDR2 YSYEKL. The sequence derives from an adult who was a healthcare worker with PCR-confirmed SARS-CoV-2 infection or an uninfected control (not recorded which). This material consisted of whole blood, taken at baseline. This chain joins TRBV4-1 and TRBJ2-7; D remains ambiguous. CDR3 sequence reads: CASSPFPGSRSYEQYF. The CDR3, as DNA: TGCGCCAGCAGCCCCTTCCCCGGGTCACGCTCCTACGAGCAGTACTTC.